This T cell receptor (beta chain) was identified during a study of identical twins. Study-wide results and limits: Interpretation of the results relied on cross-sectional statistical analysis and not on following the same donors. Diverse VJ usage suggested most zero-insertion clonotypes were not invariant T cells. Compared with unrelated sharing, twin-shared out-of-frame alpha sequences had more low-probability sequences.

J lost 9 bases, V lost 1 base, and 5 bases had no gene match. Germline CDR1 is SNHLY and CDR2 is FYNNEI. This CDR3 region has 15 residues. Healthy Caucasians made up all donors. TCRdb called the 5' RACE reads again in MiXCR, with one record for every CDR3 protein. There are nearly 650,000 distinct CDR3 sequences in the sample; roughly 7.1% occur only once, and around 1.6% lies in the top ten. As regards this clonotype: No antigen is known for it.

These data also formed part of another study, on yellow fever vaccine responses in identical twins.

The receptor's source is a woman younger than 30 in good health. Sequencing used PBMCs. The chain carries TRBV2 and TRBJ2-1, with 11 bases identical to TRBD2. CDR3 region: CASSEVLAGGGEQFF. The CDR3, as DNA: TGTGCCAGCAGTGAAGTTCTAGCGGGAGGAGGTGAGCAGTTCTTC.